Only a few counts were recorded for the clone carrying this T cell receptor (beta chain). What it binds is not known. Individual cDNA molecules received unique molecular identifiers. One entry per CDR3 protein results from TCRdb running MiXCR on the 5' RACE reads. Among about 98,000 distinct CDR3 sequences, 8% to 13% were seen once, and the ten largest hold about 5%. This specimen belongs to a study of early T cells in non-severe SARS-CoV-2 infection. Across the whole study: Chains were unpaired, as sequencing was done on bulk RNA from unsorted whole blood. Study conclusions and caveats: VDJdb-based matching was biased toward anti-spike CD8 responses and missed private and CD4 specificities.

In germline, CDR1 is SGHNT, CDR2 YYREEE (reference sequence). V was clipped by 2 bases and J by 4 bases, with 12 bases between them. The CDR3 covers 14 residues. V and J are TRBV5-4 and TRBJ1-2; D remains unclear. The receptor comes from an adult who was a healthcare worker with PCR-confirmed SARS-CoV-2 infection or an uninfected control (not recorded which). The sample was whole blood. The CDR3 is CASSFGSLPYGYTF. CDR3 DNA sequence: TGTGCCAGCAGCTTTGGAAGCCTGCCCTATGGCTACACCTTC. Full variable domain (missing parts from reference TRBV5-4 and TRBJ1-2): ETGVTQSPTHLIKTRGQQVTLRCSSQSGHNTVSWYQQALGQGPQFIFQYYREEENGRGNFPPRFSGLQFPNYSSELNVNALELDDSALYLCASSFGSLPYGYTFGSGTRLTVV.